This T cell receptor beta chain was retrieved from a study of cytotoxic CD8 clonotypes in ibrutinib-treated CLL. Clones were sequenced by immunoSEQ multiplex PCR, and TCRdb holds only the in-frame ones, with some missing. The sample records around 30,000 clones, 57% being singletons. V lost 5 bases and J lost 7, with 9 bases in between. Germline CDR1 reads DFQATT; CDR2 reads SNEGSKA (reference sequence). This CDR3 is built from 11 residues. The clonotype comes from a human donor with chronic lymphocytic leukemia. The source was PBMCs, collected before ibrutinib treatment. The V call is TRBV20-1, the J call TRBJ2-1, with D maybe TRBD1 (5 bases). In nucleotides, the CDR3 is TGCAGTGCTCCGGACAAGAATGAGCAGTTCTTC. It is translated as CSAPDKNEQFF.